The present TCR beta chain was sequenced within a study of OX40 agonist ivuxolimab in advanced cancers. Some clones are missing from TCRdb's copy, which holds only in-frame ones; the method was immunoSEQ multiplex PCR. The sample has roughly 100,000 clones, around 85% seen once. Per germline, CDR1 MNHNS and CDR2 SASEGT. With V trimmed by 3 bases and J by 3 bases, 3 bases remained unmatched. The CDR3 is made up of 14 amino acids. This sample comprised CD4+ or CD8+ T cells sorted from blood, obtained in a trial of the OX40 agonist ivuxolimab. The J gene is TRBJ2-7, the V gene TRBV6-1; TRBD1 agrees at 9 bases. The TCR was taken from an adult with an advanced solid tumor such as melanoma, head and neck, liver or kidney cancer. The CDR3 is CASSDRTGVYEQYF. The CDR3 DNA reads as TGTGCCAGCAGTGATAGGACAGGGGTCTACGAGCAGTACTTC.